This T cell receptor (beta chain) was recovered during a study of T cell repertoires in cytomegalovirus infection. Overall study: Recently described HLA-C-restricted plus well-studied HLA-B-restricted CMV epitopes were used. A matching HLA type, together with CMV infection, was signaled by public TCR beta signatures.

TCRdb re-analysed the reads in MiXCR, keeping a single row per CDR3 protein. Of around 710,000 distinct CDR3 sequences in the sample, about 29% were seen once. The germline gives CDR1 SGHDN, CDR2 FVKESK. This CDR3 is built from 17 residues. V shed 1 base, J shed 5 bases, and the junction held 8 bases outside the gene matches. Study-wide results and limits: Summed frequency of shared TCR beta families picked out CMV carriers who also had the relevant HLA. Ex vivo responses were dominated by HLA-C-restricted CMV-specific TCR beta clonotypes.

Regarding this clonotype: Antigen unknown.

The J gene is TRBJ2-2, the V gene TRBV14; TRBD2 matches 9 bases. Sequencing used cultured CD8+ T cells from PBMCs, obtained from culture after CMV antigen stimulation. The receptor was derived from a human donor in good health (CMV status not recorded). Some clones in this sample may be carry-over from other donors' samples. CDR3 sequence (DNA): TGTGCCAGCAGCCAAGTCGTAGCGGGGGTGCGGACCGGGGAGCTGTTTTTT. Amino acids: CASSQVVAGVRTGELFF.